This TCR beta chain comes out of a study of blood T cell repertoires in COVID-19. Whole-study context: COVID-19 samples from acute and convalescent phases originated in the United States, Italy and Spain.

This clone occurred once. The CDR3 has 14 residues. In germline, CDR1 is LNHDA, CDR2 SQIVND (reference sequence). V lost 6 bases, J lost 5 bases, and 16 bases lay in between. Clones were read by immunoSEQ multiplex PCR, and TCRdb kept only the in-frame ones, dropping some. Counted here are about 180,000 clones, approximately 87% occurring once; the ten biggest clones make up 12%. J is TRBJ1-1 and V is TRBV19; a possible D gene is TRBD1 (6 bases). The TCR was taken from a woman between 65 and 79 years old with COVID-19, enrolled during active disease. The sequencing input was peripheral blood. The CDR3 sequence: CASSLGGRRTEAFF. The CDR3 DNA is TGTGCCAGTAGCCTGGGGGGGCGCCGGACTGAAGCTTTCTTT.